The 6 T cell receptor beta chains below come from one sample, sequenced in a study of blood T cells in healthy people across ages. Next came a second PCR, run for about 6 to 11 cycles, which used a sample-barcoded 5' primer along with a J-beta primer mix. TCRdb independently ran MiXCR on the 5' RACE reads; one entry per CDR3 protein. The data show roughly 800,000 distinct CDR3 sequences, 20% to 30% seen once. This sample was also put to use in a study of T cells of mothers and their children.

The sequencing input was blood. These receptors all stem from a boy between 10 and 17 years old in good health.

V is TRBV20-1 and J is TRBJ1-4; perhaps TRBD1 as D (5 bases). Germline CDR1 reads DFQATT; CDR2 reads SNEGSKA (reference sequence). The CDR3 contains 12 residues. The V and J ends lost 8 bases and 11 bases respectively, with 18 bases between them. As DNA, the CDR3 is TGCAGTACTCCCTCGGGGGGAGAGAAACTGTTTTTT. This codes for CSTPSGGEKLFF.

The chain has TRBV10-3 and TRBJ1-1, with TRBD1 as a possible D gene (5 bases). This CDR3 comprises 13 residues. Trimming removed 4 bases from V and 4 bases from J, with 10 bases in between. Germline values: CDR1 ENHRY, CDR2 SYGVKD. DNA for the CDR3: TGTGCCATCAGTGTAGGGGTAACCACTGAAGCTTTCTTT. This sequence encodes CAISVGVTTEAFF.

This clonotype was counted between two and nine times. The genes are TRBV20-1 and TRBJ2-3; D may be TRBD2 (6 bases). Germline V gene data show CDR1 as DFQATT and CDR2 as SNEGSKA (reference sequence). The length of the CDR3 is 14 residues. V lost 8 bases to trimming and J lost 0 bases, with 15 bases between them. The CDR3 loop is CSIIADISTDTQYF. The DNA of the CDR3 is TGCAGTATTATAGCGGACATTAGCACAGATACGCAGTATTTT.

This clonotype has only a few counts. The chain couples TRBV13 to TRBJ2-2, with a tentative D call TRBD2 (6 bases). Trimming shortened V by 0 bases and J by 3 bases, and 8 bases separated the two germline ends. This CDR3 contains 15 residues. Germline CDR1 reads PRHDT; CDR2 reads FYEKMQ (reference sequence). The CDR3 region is CASSLGAGDTGELFF. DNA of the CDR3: TGTGCCAGCAGCTTAGGAGCGGGTGACACCGGGGAGCTGTTTTTT.

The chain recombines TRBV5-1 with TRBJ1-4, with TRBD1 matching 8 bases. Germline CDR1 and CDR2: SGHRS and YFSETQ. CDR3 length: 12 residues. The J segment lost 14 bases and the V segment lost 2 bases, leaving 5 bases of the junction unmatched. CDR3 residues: CASSFGQGSLFF. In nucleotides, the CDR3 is TGCGCCAGCAGCTTTGGACAGGGTTCCCTGTTTTTT.

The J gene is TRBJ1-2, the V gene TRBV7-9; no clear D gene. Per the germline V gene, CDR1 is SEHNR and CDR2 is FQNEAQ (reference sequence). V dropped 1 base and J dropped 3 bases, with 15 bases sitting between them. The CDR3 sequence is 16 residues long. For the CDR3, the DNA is TGTGCCAGCAGCTTAGAGGGCGGGAAAGGAGACTATGGCTACACCTTC. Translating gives CASSLEGGKGDYGYTF.